This T cell receptor (beta chain) was identified in a study of response to subunit inactivated influenza vaccine. TCRdb re-derived calls from the RT-PCR reads in MiXCR, one entry per CDR3 protein. The sample has a few hundred thousand distinct CDR3 sequences, about 14% seen once. Regarding the study as a whole: Each seasonal influenza vaccination, the authors suggested, recruits few new T cells.

Note on this clonotype: Its antigen is still unknown.

This CDR3 spans 13 amino acids. CDR1 and CDR2 (germline): DFQATT, SNEGSKA (reference sequence). Trimming pared 3 bases from V and 8 bases from J, leaving 16 bases between. The sample here was PBMCs from blood, taken 11 to 12 days after vaccination. This clonotype was obtained from a man aged 45-60 years who received an inactivated influenza vaccine. V and J are TRBV20-1 and TRBJ1-2; D is ambiguous. CDR3: CSASPPGYSGYTF. CDR3 in DNA: TGCAGTGCTAGCCCCCCCGGTTACTCCGGCTACACCTTC.